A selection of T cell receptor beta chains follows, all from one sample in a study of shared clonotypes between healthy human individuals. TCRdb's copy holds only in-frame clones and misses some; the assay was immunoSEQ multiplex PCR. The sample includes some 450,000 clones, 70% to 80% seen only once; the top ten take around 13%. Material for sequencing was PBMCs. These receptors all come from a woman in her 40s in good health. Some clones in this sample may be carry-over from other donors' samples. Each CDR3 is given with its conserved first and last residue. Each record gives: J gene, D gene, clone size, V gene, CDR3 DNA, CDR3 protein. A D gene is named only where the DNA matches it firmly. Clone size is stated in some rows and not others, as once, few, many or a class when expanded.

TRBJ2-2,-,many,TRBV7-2,TGTGCCAGCAGCTTCAACAGGGGAGGCACCGGGGAGCTGTTTTTT,CASSFNRGGTGELFF
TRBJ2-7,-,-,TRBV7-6,TGTGCCAGCAGCTTAGCCTTAGCTCCCTACGAGCAGTACTTC,CASSLALAPYEQYF
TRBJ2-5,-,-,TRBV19,TGTGCCAGTGCAGGGGCAACGCAAGAGACCCAGTACTTC,CASAGATQETQYF
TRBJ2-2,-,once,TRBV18,TGTGCCAGCTCACCCGCCACCGGGGAGCTGTTTTTT,CASSPATGELFF
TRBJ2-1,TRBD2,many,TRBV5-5,TGTGCCAGCAGCGCGGACGGGAGGGCCACCTACAATGAGCAGTTCTTC,CASSADGRATYNEQFF
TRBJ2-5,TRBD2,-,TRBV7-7,TGTGCCAGCAGCGTTCTAGCGGGAGGGAGGGCAGAGACCCAGTACTTC,CASSVLAGGRAETQYF
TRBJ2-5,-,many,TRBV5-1,TGCGCCAGCAGTTCACAGGGATGGGGGCAGTACTTC,CASSSQGWGQYF
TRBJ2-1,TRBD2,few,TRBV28,TGTGCCAGCAGTCCCAGACTAGCTATTGAGCAGTTCTTC,CASSPRLAIEQFF
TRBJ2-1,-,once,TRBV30,TGTGCCTGGAGTCTCATTCATCTTGGGGCGCGAGTGAATGAGCAGTTCTTC,CAWSLIHLGARVNEQFF
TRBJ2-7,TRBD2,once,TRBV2,TGTGCCAGCAGTACTAACCCGGGGGGAGTCTACGAGCAGTACTTC,CASSTNPGGVYEQYF
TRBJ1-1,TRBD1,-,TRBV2,TGTGCCAGCAGCAAATCCCGGGACAGGGGGCGAGGCACTGAAGCTTTCTTT,CASSKSRDRGRGTEAFF
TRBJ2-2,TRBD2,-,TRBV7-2,TGTGCCAGCAGAGCGCAAGGGACTAGCGGGAGTGGGGAGCTGTTTTTT,CASRAQGTSGSGELFF
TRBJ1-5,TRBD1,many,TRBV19,TGTGCCAGTAGTACGACACAGGGGAATCAGCCCCAGCATTTT,CASSTTQGNQPQHF
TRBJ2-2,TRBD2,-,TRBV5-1,TGCGCCAGCAGCAGAAGCGGGAGTTTTTACACCGGGGAGCTGTTTTTT,CASSRSGSFYTGELFF
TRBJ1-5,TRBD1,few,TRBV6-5,TGTGCCAGCAGTCCCCGGACAGGGCCCCAGCATTTT,CASSPRTGPQHF
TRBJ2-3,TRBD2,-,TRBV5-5,TGTGCCAGCAGCGCATTAGCGGGAGGGCCGGCAGATACGCAGTATTTT,CASSALAGGPADTQYF
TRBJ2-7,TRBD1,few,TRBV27,TGTGCCAGCAGTTTGCTGACAGGGGTGGAGCAGTACTTC,CASSLLTGVEQYF
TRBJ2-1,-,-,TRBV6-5,TGTGCCAGCAGTTACAGGGCCTTCAATGAGCAGTTCTTC,CASSYRAFNEQFF
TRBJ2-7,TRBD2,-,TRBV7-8,TGTGCCAGCAGCTTAAACCGCGGGAGAGCTTACGAGCAGTACTTC,CASSLNRGRAYEQYF
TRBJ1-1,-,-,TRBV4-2,TGTGCCAGCAGCCAAGATCGCAGGGTTATGACTGAAGCTTTCTTT,CASSQDRRVMTEAFF
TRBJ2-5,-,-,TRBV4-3,TGCGCCAGCAGCCAAGATGGCGAGGGGACCCAGTACTTC,CASSQDGEGTQYF
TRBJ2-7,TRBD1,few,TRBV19,TGTGCCAGTAGTATAGCCCGGGACAGCCTCTACGAGCAGTACTTC,CASSIARDSLYEQYF
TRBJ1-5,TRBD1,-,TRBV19,TGTGCCAGTAGTACCCGGGACAGGGGCCATAGCAATCAGCCCCAGCATTTT,CASSTRDRGHSNQPQHF
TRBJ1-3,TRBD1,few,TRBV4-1,TGCGCCAGCAGCGGAACCGGAGGGACAGCTACTGGAAACACCATATATTTT,CASSGTGGTATGNTIYF
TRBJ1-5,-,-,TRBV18,TGTGCCAGCTCACCAGGGGGCGCGGAACAGCCCCAGCATTTT,CASSPGGAEQPQHF
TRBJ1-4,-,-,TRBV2,TGTGCCAGCAAGGCGGATAGTAATGAAAAACTGTTTTTT,CASKADSNEKLFF
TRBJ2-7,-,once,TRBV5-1,TGCGCCAGCAGCTTGTCCCAGGGCGATACCCACGAGCAGTACTTC,CASSLSQGDTHEQYF
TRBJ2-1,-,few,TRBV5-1,TGCGCCAGCAGCTTGGCCGGAGGCAATGAGCAGTTCTTC,CASSLAGGNEQFF
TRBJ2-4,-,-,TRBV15,TGTGCCACCAGAAGGCAGGGTCTTAACATTCAGTACTTC,CATRRQGLNIQYF
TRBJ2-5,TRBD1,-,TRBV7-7,TGTGCCAGCAGCCGACAGGGGCGGGAGACCCAGTACTTC,CASSRQGRETQYF
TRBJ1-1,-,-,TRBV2,TGTGCCAGTCTTGGGCTGTCAACGAACACTGAAGCTTTCTTT,CASLGLSTNTEAFF
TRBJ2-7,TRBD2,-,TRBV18,TGTGCCAGCTCACCAAGAGGGACTAGCGGGAGACTCTACGAGCAGTACTTC,CASSPRGTSGRLYEQYF
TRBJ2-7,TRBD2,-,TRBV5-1,TGCGCCAGCAGGCAGACTAGCGGGAGTTTGGACGAGCAGTACTTC,CASRQTSGSLDEQYF
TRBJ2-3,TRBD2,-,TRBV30,TGTGCCTGGAGTGGTAGCGGGGCTATAACAGATACGCAGTATTTT,CAWSGSGAITDTQYF
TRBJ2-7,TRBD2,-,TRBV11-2,TGTGCCAGCAGGCTACTGACTAGCGGGAGGGCCGGTGAGCAGTACTTC,CASRLLTSGRAGEQYF
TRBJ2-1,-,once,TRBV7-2,TGTGCCAGCAGCTTAGAACTAGGGAGGAATGAGCAGTTCTTC,CASSLELGRNEQFF
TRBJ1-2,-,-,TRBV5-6,TGTGCCAGCAGCTTGGGCACAGGTAACTATGGCTACACCTTC,CASSLGTGNYGYTF
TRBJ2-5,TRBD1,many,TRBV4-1,TGCGCCAGCAGCCAGACAGGGTCCAAAGAGACCCAGTACTTC,CASSQTGSKETQYF
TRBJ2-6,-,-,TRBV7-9,TGTGCCAGCTTTGGGGGGGCCGATCTCTCTGGGGCCAACGTCCTGACTTTC,CASFGGADLSGANVLTF
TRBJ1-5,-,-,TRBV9,TGTGCCAGCAGCGTAGGTGGACACGCTACGGTAAATCAGCCCCAGCATTTT,CASSVGGHATVNQPQHF
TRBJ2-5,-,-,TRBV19,TGTGCCAGCGCCGGGACACGCCAAGAGACCCAGTACTTC,CASAGTRQETQYF
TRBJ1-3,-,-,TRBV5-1,TGCGCCAGCAGTACTGAACCTTCGTACTCTGGAAACACCATATATTTT,CASSTEPSYSGNTIYF
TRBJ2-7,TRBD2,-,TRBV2,TGTGCCAGCAGTGAAGCGCTTCAGGCGGGAGGGCTTTCCTACGAGCAGTACTTC,CASSEALQAGGLSYEQYF
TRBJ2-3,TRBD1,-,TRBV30,TGTGCACTGGGGACAGCCTATAGCACAGATACGCAGTATTTT,CALGTAYSTDTQYF
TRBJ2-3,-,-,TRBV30,TGTGCCTGGAGTGTAGGGTCCACAGATACGCAGTATTTT,CAWSVGSTDTQYF
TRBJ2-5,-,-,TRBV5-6,TGTGCCAGCAGCTTGGGCTATCAAGAGACCCAGTACTTC,CASSLGYQETQYF
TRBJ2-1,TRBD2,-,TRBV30,TGTGCCTGGAGTGTAGGACTAGGCCCTAGCTCCTACAATGAGCAGTTCTTC,CAWSVGLGPSSYNEQFF
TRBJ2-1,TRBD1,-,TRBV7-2,TGTGCCAGCAGCTTAGCGCGGGGACAGGGTCAAGAGCAGTTCTTC,CASSLARGQGQEQFF
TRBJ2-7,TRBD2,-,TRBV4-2,TGTGCCAGCAGCCTCGAATCGGCTAGCGGATACGAGCAGTACTTC,CASSLESASGYEQYF
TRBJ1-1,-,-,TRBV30,TGTGCCTGGAGTGATATAGGGGGGATCGCTGAAGCTTTCTTT,CAWSDIGGIAEAFF